The following is a TCR beta chain sequence with its context. What it binds is not known. The sample originates from a study of identical twins. Study-level results: Beta out-of-frame sequences showed weaker excess twin sharing.

TCRdb redid the calling of the 5' RACE reads with MiXCR, one entry per CDR3 protein. There are approximately 220,000 distinct CDR3 sequences in the sample; 9.4% occur only once, and over 4.5% lies in the top ten. This CDR3 has 15 residues. CDR1 is SGHTA and CDR2 is FQGNSA in the germline V gene. V was clipped by 2 bases and J by 1 base, with 8 bases between them. This clonotype was obtained from a woman aged 18-29 years in good health. Sequenced: memory (CD45RO+) T cells sorted from blood. This rearrangement joins TRBV7-2 to TRBJ2-2; D might be TRBD1 (5 bases). The CDR3 region has the DNA TGTGCCAGCAGCTTAAGGGGATTGAACACCGGGGAGCTGTTTTTT. Amino acids: CASSLRGLNTGELFF.